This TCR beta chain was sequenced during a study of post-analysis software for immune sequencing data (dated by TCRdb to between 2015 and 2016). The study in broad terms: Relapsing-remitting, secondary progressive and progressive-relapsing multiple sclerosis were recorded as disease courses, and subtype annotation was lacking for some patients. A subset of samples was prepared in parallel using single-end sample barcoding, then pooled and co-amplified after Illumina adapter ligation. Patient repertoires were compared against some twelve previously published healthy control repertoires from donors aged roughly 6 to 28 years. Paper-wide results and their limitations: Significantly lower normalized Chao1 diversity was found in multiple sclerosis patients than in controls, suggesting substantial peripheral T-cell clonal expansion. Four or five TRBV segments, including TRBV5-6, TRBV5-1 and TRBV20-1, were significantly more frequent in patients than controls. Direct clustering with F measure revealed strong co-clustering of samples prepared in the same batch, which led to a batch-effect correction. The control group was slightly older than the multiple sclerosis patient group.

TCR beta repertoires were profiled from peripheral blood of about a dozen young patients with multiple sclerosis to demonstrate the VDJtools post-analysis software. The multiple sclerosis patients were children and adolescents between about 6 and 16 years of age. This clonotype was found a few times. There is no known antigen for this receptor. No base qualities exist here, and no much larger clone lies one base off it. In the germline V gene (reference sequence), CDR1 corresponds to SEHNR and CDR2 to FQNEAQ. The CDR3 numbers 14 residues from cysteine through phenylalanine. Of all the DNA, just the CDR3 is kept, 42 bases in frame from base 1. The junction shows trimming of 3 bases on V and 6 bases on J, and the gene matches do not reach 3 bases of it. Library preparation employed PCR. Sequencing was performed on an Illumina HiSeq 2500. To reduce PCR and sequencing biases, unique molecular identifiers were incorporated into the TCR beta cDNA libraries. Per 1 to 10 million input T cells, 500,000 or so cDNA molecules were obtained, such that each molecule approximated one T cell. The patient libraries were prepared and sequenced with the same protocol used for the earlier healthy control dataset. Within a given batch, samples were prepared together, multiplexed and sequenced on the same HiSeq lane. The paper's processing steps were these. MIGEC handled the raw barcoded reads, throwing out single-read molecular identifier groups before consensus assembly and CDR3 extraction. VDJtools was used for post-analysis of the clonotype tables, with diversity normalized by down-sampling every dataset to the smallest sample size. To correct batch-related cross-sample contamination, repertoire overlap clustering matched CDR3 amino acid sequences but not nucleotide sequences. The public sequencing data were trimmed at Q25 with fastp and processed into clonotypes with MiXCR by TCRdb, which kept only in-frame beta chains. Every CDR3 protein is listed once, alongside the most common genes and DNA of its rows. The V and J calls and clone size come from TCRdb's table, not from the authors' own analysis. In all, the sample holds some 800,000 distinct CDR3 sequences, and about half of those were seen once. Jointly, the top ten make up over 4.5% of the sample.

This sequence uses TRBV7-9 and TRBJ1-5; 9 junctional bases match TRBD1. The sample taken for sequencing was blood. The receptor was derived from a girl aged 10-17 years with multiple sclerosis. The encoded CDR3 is CASSFTGGSQPQHF. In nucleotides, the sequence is TGTGCCAGCAGCTTTACAGGGGGCAGTCAGCCCCAGCATTTT. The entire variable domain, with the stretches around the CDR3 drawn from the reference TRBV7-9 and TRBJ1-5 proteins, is DTGVSQNPRHKITKRGQNVTFRCDPISEHNRLYWYRQTLGQGPEFLTYFQNEAQLEKSRLLSDRFSAERPKGSFSTLEIQRTEQGDSAMYLCASSFTGGSQPQHFGDGTRLSIL.